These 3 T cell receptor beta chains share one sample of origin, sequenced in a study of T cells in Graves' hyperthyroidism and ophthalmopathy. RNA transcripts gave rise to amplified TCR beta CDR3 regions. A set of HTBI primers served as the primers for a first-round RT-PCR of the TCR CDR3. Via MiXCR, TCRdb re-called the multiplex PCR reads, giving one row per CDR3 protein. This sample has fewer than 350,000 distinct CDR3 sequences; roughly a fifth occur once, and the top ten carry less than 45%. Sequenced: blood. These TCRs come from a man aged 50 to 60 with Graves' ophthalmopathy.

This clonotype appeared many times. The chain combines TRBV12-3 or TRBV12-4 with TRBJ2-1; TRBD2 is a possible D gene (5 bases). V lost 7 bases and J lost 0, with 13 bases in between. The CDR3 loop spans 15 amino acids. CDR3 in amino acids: CASTQDLSSYNEQFF. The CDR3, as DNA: TGTGCCAGCACGCAGGACTTGAGCTCCTACAATGAGCAGTTCTTC.

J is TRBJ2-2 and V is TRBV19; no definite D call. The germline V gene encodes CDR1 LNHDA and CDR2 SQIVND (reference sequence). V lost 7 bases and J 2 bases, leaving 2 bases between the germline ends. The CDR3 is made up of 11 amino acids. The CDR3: CASINTGELFF. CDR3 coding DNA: TGTGCCAGTATTAACACCGGGGAGCTGTTTTTT.

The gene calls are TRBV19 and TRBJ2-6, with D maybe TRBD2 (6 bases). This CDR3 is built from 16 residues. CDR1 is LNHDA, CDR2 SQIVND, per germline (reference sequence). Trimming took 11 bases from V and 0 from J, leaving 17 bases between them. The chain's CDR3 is CACTRTINSGANVLTF. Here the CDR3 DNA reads TGTGCCTGTACCCGGACTATCAACTCTGGGGCCAACGTCCTGACTTTC. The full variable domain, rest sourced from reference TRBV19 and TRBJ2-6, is DGGITQSPKYLFRKEGQNVTLSCEQNLNHDAMYWYRQDPGQGLRLIYYSQIVNDFQKGDIAEGYSVSREKKESFPLTVTSAQKNPTAFYLCACTRTINSGANVLTFGAGSRLTVL.